This note documents a single T cell receptor (beta chain) sequence. Per germline, CDR1 SQVTM and CDR2 ANQGSEA. Unmatched junction bases numbered 15, after V lost 6 bases and J lost 5 bases. The CDR3 consists of 16 residues. Original data processing: Nucleated cell counts were estimated from reference gene primer amplification. Libraries were prepared by immunoSEQ multiplex PCR; TCRdb keeps only in-frame clonotypes and omits some of them. V and J calls and clone size follow that table, whereas D and trimming were derived from the DNA. The data hold 250,000 to 350,000 clones, with approximately 90% observed a single time. This study enrolled people aged roughly 18 to 90 from around 25 US geographic areas. These data are taken from a study of blood T cell repertoires in COVID-19. For the study at large: PBMCs, B-cell-depleted T cells, or T cells were the source of the cDNA or gDNA that made up the material.

The clonotype was recovered from a woman aged 25-40 years who had recovered from COVID-19. This chain links TRBV29-1 with TRBJ2-5; 10 nucleotides agree with TRBD2. What was sequenced was PBMCs or T cells enriched from blood (not recorded which). CDR3 DNA sequence: TGCAGCGTCCTAACCCGAATAGCGGGGGGAGGCGAGACCCAGTACTTC. This translates into CSVLTRIAGGGETQYF.